The present TCR beta chain was sequenced within a study of PD-1 blockade in classical Hodgkin lymphoma. On the study more broadly: Treatment was intravenous nivolumab, 3 mg/kg every 2 weeks, until progression.

Time point here: cycle 4 day 1 (C4D1), after five to seven weeks of nivolumab. Each patient's relapse followed autologous stem cell transplantation, and brentuximab vedotin exposure varied. The table lists this clone with a few counts. Its antigen is undetermined. General study findings and limits: Patients who responded completely had about the same baseline diversity as newly diagnosed patients. Newly diagnosed patients were reported to start with lower TCR diversity than healthy donors. There was a significant rise in CD4+ TCR diversity by C4D1, with no such rise for CD8+.

Assay used: immunoSEQ multiplex PCR; TCRdb lists only in-frame clones, some missing. Here the sample spans about 33,000 clones, around 74% being singletons. The CDR3 has 15 amino acids. Trimming pared 1 base from V and 2 bases from J, leaving 12 bases between. Germline assignment: CDR1 SGHVS and CDR2 FQNEAQ. This TCR derives from a human donor with classical Hodgkin lymphoma. Sequencing used peripheral blood mononuclear cells (PBMCs), obtained before the fourth cycle of nivolumab. The chain joins TRBV7-8 to TRBJ2-7; D might be TRBD1 (6 bases). Written as DNA, the CDR3 is TGTGCCAGCAGCTTAGTAGGACAGACGCCCTACGAGCAGTACTTC. Encoded protein: CASSLVGQTPYEQYF.